This note documents a single TCR beta chain sequence. Germline CDR1 and CDR2: MDHEN and SYDVKM. The ends were cut back, 3 bases at V and 0 bases at J, with 6 bases in the middle. There are 14 residues in the CDR3. The sample originates from a study of blood T cell repertoires in COVID-19. Original data processing: Using reference gene primer amplification, nucleated cell counts were estimated. The data were produced by immunoSEQ multiplex PCR, yet TCRdb's version contains in-frame clones alone and is incomplete. That table furnishes V, J and clone size, whereas the DNA furnished D and trimming. The data contain some 300,000 clones, roughly 89% of them seen just once; the ten biggest clones take up 2.9%. The participants were between roughly 18 and 90 years old and came from 24 US areas. Exposed volunteers were people who met a COVID-19 case within 2 weeks before study entry.

The receptor comes from a woman in her forties or fifties who had been exposed to COVID-19. Sequenced sample: PBMCs or T cells enriched from blood (not recorded which). This chain uses TRBV28 with TRBJ1-3, with no clear D. The CDR3 DNA is TGTGCCAGCAGTTTCAGAATCTCTGGAAACACCATATATTTT. It yields the protein CASSFRISGNTIYF.